Listed below are T cell receptor beta chains from one sample, sequenced in a study of blood T cell repertoires in COVID-19. The assay was immunoSEQ multiplex PCR, and TCRdb's table has in-frame clones only and misses some. The sample comprises some 120,000 clones, over 85% of which are singletons, and around 3.7% rests with the top ten. Material for sequencing was peripheral blood. These TCRs come from a middle-aged man with active COVID-19. The conserved cysteine and the conserved F or W are not part of the CDR3 here.

v_gene: TRBV9; j_gene: TRBJ2-1; CDR3aa: ASSVVVRGRLNEQF
v_gene: TRBV5-1; j_gene: TRBJ1-5; CDR3aa: ASSLEGAGYQPQH
v_gene: TRBV23-1; j_gene: TRBJ1-2; CDR3aa: ASWREANYGYT
v_gene: TRBV11-2; j_gene: TRBJ2-2; CDR3aa: ASSPQVPTGELF
v_gene: TRBV6-5; j_gene: TRBJ1-4; CDR3aa: ASSYSWQGSEKLF
v_gene: TRBV12-3/TRBV12-4; j_gene: TRBJ2-3; CDR3aa: ASSFLAADTQY
v_gene: TRBV3-1/TRBV3-2; j_gene: TRBJ1-6; CDR3aa: ASSQGGSSPLH
v_gene: TRBV7-9; j_gene: TRBJ2-1; CDR3aa: ASGVAGGNEQF
v_gene: TRBV5-6; j_gene: TRBJ1-6; CDR3aa: ASTRGGSPLH
v_gene: TRBV7-2; j_gene: TRBJ1-3; CDR3aa: ASSFEGAGNTIY
v_gene: TRBV7-8; j_gene: TRBJ2-1; CDR3aa: ASSLRTSGAYEQF
v_gene: TRBV19; j_gene: TRBJ1-2; CDR3aa: ASSFSGLNYGYT
v_gene: TRBV5-4; j_gene: TRBJ2-1; CDR3aa: ASSLARGAGGSSYNEQF
v_gene: TRBV5-1; j_gene: TRBJ2-7; CDR3aa: ASSFGSYEQY
v_gene: TRBV4-2; j_gene: TRBJ2-5; CDR3aa: ASSPMTGEKETQY
v_gene: TRBV7-9; j_gene: TRBJ2-1; CDR3aa: ASSLRSSVSGNEQF
v_gene: TRBV29-1; j_gene: TRBJ2-1; CDR3aa: SVEFTSSYNEQF
v_gene: TRBV6-5; j_gene: TRBJ1-5; CDR3aa: ASSAYSNQPQH
v_gene: TRBV11-2; j_gene: TRBJ2-5; CDR3aa: ASSLGQGMGQETQY
v_gene: TRBV19; j_gene: TRBJ1-4; CDR3aa: ASSIDSGSGEKLF
v_gene: TRBV5-1; j_gene: TRBJ1-5; CDR3aa: ASSLGGYGQPQH
v_gene: TRBV5-8; j_gene: TRBJ2-1; CDR3aa: ASSSGTSTYNEQF
v_gene: TRBV15; j_gene: TRBJ2-1; CDR3aa: ATSRDHVNEQF